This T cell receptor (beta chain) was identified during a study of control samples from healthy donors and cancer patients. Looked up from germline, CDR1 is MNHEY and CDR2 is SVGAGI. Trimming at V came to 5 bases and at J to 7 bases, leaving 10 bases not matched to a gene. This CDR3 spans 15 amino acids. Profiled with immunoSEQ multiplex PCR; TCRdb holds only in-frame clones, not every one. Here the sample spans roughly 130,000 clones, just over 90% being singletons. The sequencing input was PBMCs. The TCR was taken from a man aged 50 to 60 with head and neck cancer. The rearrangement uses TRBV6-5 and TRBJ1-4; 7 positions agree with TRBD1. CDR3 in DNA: TGTGCCAGCAGTAATACAGGGGAGTTGGTTGAAAAACTGTTTTTT. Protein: CASSNTGELVEKLFF.